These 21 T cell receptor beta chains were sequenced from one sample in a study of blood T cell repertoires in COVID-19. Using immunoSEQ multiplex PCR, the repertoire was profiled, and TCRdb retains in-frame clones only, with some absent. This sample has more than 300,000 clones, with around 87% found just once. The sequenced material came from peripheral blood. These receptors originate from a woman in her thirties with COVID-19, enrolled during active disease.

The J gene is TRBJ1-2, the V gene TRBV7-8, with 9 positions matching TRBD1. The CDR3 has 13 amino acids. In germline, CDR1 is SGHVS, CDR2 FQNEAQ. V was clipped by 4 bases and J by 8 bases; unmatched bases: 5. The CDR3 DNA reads TGTGCCAGCAGCTCGGGACAGGGAGGAGGCTACACCTTC. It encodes CASSSGQGGGYTF.

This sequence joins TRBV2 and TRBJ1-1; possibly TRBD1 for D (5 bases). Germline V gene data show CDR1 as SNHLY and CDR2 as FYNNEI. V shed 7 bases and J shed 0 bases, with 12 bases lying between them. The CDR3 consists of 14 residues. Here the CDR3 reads CASTGPLMNTEAFF. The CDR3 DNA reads TGTGCCAGCACAGGGCCACTAATGAACACTGAAGCTTTCTTT.

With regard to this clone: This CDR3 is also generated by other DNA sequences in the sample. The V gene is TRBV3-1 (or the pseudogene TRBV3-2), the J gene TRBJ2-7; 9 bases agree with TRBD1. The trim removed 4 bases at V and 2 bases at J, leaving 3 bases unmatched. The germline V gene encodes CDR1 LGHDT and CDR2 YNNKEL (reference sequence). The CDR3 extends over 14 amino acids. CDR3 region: CASSPGQGTYEQYF. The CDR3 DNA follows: TGTGCCAGCAGCCCGGGACAGGGTACCTACGAGCAGTACTTC.

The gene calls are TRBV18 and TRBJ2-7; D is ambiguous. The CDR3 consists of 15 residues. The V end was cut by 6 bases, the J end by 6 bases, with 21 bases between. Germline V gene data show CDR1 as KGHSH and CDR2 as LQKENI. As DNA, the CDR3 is TGTGCCAGCTCCCCCAGAGGCAGCCTCGACCCCGAGCAGTACTTC. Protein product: CASSPRGSLDPEQYF.

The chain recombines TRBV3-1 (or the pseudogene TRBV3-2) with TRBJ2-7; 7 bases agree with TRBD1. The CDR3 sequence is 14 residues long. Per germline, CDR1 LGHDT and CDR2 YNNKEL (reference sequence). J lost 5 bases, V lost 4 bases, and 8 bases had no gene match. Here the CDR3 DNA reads TGTGCCAGCAGCCCCATTGACAGGGCCCACGAGCAGTACTTC. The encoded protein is CASSPIDRAHEQYF.

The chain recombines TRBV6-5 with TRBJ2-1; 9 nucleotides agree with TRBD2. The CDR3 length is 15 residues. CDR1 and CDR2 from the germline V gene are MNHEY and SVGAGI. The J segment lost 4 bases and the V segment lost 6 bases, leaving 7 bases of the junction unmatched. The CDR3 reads CASSWVAGEYNEQFF. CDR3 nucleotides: TGTGCCAGCAGCTGGGTAGCGGGAGAGTACAATGAGCAGTTCTTC.

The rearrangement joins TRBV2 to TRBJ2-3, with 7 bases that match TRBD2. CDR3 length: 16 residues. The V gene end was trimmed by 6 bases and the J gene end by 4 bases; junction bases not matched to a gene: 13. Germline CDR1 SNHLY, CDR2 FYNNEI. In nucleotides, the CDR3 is TGTGCCAGCAGGAACCTCTTTCTAGCGGCGGCAGATACGCAGTATTTT. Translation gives CASRNLFLAAADTQYF.

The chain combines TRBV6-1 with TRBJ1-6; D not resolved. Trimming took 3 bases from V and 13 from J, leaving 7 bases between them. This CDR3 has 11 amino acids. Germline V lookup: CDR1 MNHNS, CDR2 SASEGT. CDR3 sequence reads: CASSDPNPLHF. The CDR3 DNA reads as TGTGCCAGCAGTGACCCCAATCCCCTCCACTTT.

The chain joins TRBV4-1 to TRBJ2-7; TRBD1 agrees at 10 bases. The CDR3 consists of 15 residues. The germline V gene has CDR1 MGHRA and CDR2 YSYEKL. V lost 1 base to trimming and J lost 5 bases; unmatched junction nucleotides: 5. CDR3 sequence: CASSQGRQGAHEQYF. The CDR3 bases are TGCGCCAGCAGCCAAGGGCGACAGGGGGCTCACGAGCAGTACTTC.

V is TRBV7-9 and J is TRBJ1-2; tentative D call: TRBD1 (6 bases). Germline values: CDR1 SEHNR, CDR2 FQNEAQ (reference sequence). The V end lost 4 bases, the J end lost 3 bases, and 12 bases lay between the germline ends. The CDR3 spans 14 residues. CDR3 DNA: TGTGCCAGCAGCTCCCGGACAGTACACTATGGCTACACCTTC. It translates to CASSSRTVHYGYTF.

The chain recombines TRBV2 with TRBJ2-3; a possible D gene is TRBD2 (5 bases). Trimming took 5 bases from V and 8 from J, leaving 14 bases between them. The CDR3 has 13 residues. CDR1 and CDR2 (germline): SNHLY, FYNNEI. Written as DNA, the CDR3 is TGTGCCAGCAGTCCCAGGACTGCTGGTACGCAGTATTTT. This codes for CASSPRTAGTQYF. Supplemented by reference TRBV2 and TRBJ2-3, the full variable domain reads EPEVTQTPSHQVTQMGQEVILRCVPISNHLYFYWYRQILGQKVEFLVSFYNNEISEKSEIFDDQFSVERPDGSNFTLKIRSTKLEDSAMYFCASSPRTAGTQYFGPGTRLTVL.

As DNA, the CDR3 is TGTGCCAGCAGCTCCAGGGGGTCTGGGGCCAACGTCCTGACTTTC. Encoded protein: CASSSRGSGANVLTF. V is TRBV7-6 and J is TRBJ2-6; 7 positions agree with TRBD1. The CDR3 covers 15 residues. The V gene end was trimmed by 4 bases and the J gene end by 1 base; junction bases not matched to a gene: 1. Germline V gene sequence: CDR1 SGHVS, CDR2 FNYEAQ.

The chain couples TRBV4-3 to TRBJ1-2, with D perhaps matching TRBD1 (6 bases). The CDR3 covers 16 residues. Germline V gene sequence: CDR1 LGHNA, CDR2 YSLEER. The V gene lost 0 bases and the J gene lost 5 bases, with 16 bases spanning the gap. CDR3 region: CASSQEVDRFIYGYTF. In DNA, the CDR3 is TGCGCCAGCAGCCAAGAGGTAGACAGGTTCATTTATGGCTACACCTTC.

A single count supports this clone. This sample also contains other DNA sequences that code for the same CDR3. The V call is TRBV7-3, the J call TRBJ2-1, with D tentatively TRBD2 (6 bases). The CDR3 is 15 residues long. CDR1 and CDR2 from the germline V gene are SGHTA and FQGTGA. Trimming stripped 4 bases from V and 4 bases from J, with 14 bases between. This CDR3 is CASSSDRGTYNEQFF. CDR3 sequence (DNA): TGTGCCAGCAGCTCCGACCGCGGGACTTACAATGAGCAGTTCTTC.

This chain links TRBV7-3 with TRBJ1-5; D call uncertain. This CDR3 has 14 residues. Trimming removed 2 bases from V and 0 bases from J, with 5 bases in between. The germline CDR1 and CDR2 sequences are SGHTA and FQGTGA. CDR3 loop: CASSLVYSNQPQHF. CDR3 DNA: TGTGCCAGCAGCTTAGTTTATAGCAATCAGCCCCAGCATTTT.

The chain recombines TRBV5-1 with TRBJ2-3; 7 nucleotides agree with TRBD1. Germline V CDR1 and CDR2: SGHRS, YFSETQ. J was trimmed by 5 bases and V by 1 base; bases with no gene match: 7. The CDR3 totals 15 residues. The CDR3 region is CASSLRRQGLDTQYF. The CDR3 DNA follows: TGCGCCAGCAGCTTGAGGAGACAGGGATTAGATACGCAGTATTTT.

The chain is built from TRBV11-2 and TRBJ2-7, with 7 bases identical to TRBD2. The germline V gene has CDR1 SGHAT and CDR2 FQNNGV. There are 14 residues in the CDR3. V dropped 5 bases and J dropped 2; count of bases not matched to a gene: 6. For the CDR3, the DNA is TGTGCCAGCAGCCCCATGGGAGGGCCCTACGAGCAGTACTTC. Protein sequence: CASSPMGGPYEQYF.

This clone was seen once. The CDR3 DNA reads as TGCGCCAGCAGCCAAGGGACAGGGGTGAACACTGAAGCTTTCTTT. This sequence encodes CASSQGTGVNTEAFF. The chain combines TRBV4-3 with TRBJ1-1, with TRBD1 matching over 9 bases. The CDR3 length is 15 residues. Germline V gene lookup returns CDR1 LGHNA and CDR2 YSLEER. V was clipped by 1 base and J by 0 bases; unmatched bases: 0.

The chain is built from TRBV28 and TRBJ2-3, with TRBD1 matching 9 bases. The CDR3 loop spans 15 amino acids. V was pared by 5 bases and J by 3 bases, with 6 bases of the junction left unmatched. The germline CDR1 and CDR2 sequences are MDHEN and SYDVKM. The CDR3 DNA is TGTGCCAGCAGTATGGGACAGGGAGTAACAGATACGCAGTATTTT. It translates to CASSMGQGVTDTQYF. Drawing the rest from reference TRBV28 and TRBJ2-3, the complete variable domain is DVKVTQSSRYLVKRTGEKVFLECVQDMDHENMFWYRQDPGLGLRLIYFSYDVKMKEKGDIPEGYSVSREKKERFSLILESASTNQTSMYLCASSMGQGVTDTQYFGPGTRLTVL.

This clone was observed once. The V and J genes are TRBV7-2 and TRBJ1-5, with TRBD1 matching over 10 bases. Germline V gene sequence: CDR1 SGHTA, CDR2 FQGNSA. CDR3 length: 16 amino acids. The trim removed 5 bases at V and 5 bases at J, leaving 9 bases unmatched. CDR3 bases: TGTGCCAGCAGCCAGACAGGGGGCGGAGGAGATCAGCCCCAGCATTTT. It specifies CASSQTGGGGDQPQHF.

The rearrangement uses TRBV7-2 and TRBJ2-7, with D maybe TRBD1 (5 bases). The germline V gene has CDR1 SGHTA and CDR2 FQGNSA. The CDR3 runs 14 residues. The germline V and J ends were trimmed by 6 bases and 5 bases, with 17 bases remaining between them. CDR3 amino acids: CASSYTPGPHEQYF. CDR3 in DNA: TGTGCCAGCAGTTATACCCCAGGGCCCCACGAGCAGTACTTC.